This T cell receptor (beta chain) was sequenced in a study of regulatory T cells in long-lasting Graves disease. Regarding the study as a whole: Accuracy may have suffered from the small sample size.

Between the trimmed V and J ends, which lost 4 bases and 5 bases, there was a span of 12 bases. The CDR3 contains 13 residues. Investigators prepared the TCR beta libraries by applying iRepertoire HTBI primers and Arm-PCR of CDR3 regions. As processed by the authors: About 62 TRBV and approximately 13 TRBJ segments were identified across samples. One entry per CDR3 protein, called by TCRdb with MiXCR from the multiplex PCR reads. TCRdb's processing, not the authors', yielded these V and J calls. This sample yields nearly 350,000 distinct CDR3 sequences, of which about 20% are seen a single time; 29% belongs to the top ten. This clonotype has ten or more counts. Its antigen is unknown. Time point meaning: persistent/refractory GD, antithyroid drugs over 5 years with positive TRAb. TCR sequences were obtained from RNA taken from PBMCs.

This receptor was identified in a female donor with Graves disease. The rearrangement uses TRBV12-3 or TRBV12-4 and TRBJ2-7; D is unresolved. The sample here was peripheral blood mononuclear cells (PBMCs), taken when the disease was refractory, from a patient treated with antithyroid drugs. Here the CDR3 DNA reads TGTGCCAGCAGTTCTTACTACCGGGACGAGCAGTACTTC. Its translation: CASSSYYRDEQYF.